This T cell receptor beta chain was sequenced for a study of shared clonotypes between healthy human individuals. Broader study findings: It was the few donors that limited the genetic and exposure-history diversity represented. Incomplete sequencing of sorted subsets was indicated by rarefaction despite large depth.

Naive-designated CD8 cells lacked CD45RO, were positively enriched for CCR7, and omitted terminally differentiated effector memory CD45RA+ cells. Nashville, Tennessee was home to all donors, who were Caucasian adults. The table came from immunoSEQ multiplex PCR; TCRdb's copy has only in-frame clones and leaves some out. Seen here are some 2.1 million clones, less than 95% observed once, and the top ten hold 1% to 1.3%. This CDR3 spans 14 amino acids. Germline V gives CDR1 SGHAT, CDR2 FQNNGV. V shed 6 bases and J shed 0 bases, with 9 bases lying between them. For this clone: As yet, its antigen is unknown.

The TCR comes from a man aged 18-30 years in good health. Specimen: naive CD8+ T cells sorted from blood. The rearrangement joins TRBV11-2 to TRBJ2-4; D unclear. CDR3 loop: CASRDKLAKNIQYF. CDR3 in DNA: TGTGCCAGCAGAGACAAACTAGCCAAAAACATTCAGTACTTC. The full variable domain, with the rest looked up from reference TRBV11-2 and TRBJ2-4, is EAGVAQSPRYKIIEKRQSVAFWCNPISGHATLYWYQQILGQGPKLLIQFQNNGVVDDSQLPKDRFSAERLKGVDSTLKIQPAKLEDSAVYLCASRDKLAKNIQYFGAGTRLSVL.